This TCR beta chain was observed in a study of T cells after yellow fever vaccination. The study's findings and limits: Just a small share of clonotypes turned up in the CD4 compartment as well as the CD8 compartment. Boosting was followed by the reappearance of most primary-vaccination clones (just under 98% CD4, 85% to 90% CD8). Peaking on day 5 versus 15, the secondary response was faster but weaker.

On this clonotype itself: Its target is not known.

The CDR3 length is 14 residues. V shed 4 bases and J shed 4 bases, with 11 bases lying between them. The germline V gene encodes CDR1 SGHRS and CDR2 YFSETQ. Making TCR cDNA involved 5'RACE template switching, which added UMIs and a universal primer site. In TCRdb, the 5' RACE reads were re-called with MiXCR into one record per CDR3 protein. The sample shows roughly 300,000 distinct CDR3 sequences, around 8.1% of them seen only once. The rearrangement links TRBV5-1 to TRBJ2-2; perhaps TRBD1 as D (6 bases). Sequenced here: PBMCs, sampled around 45 days after the first yellow fever vaccination. The sequence was collected from a man younger than 35 who received the YFV17D yellow fever vaccine. CDR3: CASSRGQATGELFF. CDR3 in DNA: TGCGCCAGCAGCAGGGGACAAGCCACCGGGGAGCTGTTTTTT. The whole variable domain, remainder taken from reference TRBV5-1 and TRBJ2-2, is KAGVTQTPRYLIKTRGQQVTLSCSPISGHRSVSWYQQTPGQGLQFLFEYFSETQRNKGNFPGRFSGRQFSNSRSEMNVSTLELGDSALYLCASSRGQATGELFFGEGSRLTVL.